The 14 T cell receptor beta chains in this list originate from one sample, sequenced in a study of radiation and T cells in renal cell carcinoma. As to time point: blood 4 weeks post-SBRT, at nephrectomy. Sample treatment: 15 Gy SBRT to primary tumor, nephrectomy 4 weeks later. Method: immunoSEQ multiplex PCR; TCRdb's copy keeps in-frame clones and lacks some. The sample contains some 81,000 clones, about 89% of which appear only once. The sample in question was blood, obtained from a patient whose treatment included radiotherapy and nephrectomy. The origin of the receptors is a woman aged 70-85 years with renal cell carcinoma.

The V gene is TRBV28, the J gene TRBJ1-6, with unresolved D. This CDR3 has 13 residues. V lost 7 bases and J 7 bases, leaving 11 bases between the germline ends. Germline V gene data show CDR1 as MDHEN and CDR2 as SYDVKM. CDR3 in DNA: TGTGCCAGCACCGGACGTAGGAATTCACCCCTCCACTTT. Its protein product is CASTGRRNSPLHF. The variable domain in full, completed from reference TRBV28 and TRBJ1-6, reads DVKVTQSSRYLVKRTGEKVFLECVQDMDHENMFWYRQDPGLGLRLIYFSYDVKMKEKGDIPEGYSVSREKKERFSLILESASTNQTSMYLCASTGRRNSPLHFGNGTRLTVT.

J is TRBJ2-7 and V is TRBV6-6; 8 bases line up with TRBD1. Germline CDR1 reads MNHNY; CDR2 reads SVGAGI (reference sequence). This CDR3 spans 16 amino acids. V trimming: 6 bases; J trimming: 6 bases; junction bases outside the gene matches: 16. The CDR3 loop reads CASRPPGQETIGEQYF. The DNA of the CDR3 is TGTGCCAGCAGACCGCCGGGACAGGAGACCATTGGCGAGCAGTACTTC.

This clone was found once. This chain links TRBV9 with TRBJ2-7, with a weak D call TRBD1 (6 bases). V shed 0 bases and J shed 6 bases, with 19 bases lying between them. The germline gives CDR1 SGDLS, CDR2 YYNGEE. CDR3 length: 16 residues. In nucleotides, the CDR3 is TGTGCCAGCAGCGTAGGAGAAGGGACAATTCTCCTCGAGCAGTACTTC. Protein sequence: CASSVGEGTILLEQYF.

The chain links TRBV9 to TRBJ1-4; D gene unclear. Trimming cost V 0 bases and J 8 bases, with 14 bases left between them. The germline V gene encodes CDR1 SGDLS and CDR2 YYNGEE. The CDR3 length is 15 residues. CDR3 sequence: CASSVGEGKGEKLFF. In DNA form, the CDR3 reads TGTGCCAGCAGCGTAGGGGAAGGGAAGGGAGAAAAACTGTTTTTT.

The genes are TRBV5-6 and TRBJ2-7; 9 nucleotides align to TRBD1. The CDR3 has 14 amino acids. V shed 4 bases, J shed 6 bases, and the junction held 8 bases outside the gene matches. Germline CDR1 SGHDT, CDR2 YYEEEE. CDR3 sequence: CASSPGTGLLEQYF. The CDR3 DNA is TGTGCCAGCAGCCCTGGGACAGGGTTGCTCGAGCAGTACTTC.

The chain carries TRBV28 and TRBJ1-2, with D tentatively TRBD1 (6 bases). Germline loops: CDR1 MDHEN, CDR2 SYDVKM. The CDR3 extends over 14 amino acids. Between the trimmed V and J ends, which lost 6 bases and 7 bases, there was a span of 18 bases. The CDR3 nucleotides are TGTGCCAGCAGACCTTCGGGGGGGGCCTTTGGCTACACCTTC. Its translation: CASRPSGGAFGYTF.

The CDR3 reads CASSSNLGYSGNTIYF. CDR3 nucleotide sequence: TGTGCCAGCAGCTCGAATTTAGGTTACTCTGGAAACACCATATATTTT. The J gene is TRBJ1-3, the V gene TRBV5-8; D remains ambiguous. V gave up 3 bases and J gave up 0 bases, with 13 bases separating them. The germline V gene encodes CDR1 SGHTS and CDR2 YDEGEE. The CDR3 runs to 16 residues.

The rearrangement links TRBV5-1 to TRBJ1-2; 9 bases fit TRBD1. The CDR3 runs 15 residues. CDR1 SGHRS and CDR2 YFSETQ come from the germline V gene. Trimming took 0 bases from V and 5 from J; bases not matched to a gene: 5. This CDR3 is CASSLAPGQGYGYTF. The CDR3 nucleotides are TGCGCCAGCAGCTTGGCGCCCGGACAGGGGTATGGCTACACCTTC.

This chain joins TRBV7-9 and TRBJ2-1; D is perhaps TRBD1 (5 bases). This CDR3 is 14 amino acids long. Looked up from germline, CDR1 is SEHNR and CDR2 is FQNEAQ (reference sequence). Trimming removed 2 bases at V and 4 bases at J, with 9 bases between. CDR3 DNA: TGTGCCAGCAGCTTAATAGCAGGGTACAATGAGCAGTTCTTC. It encodes CASSLIAGYNEQFF.

The V call is TRBV6-5, the J call TRBJ1-2; no clear D gene. Between the trimmed V and J ends, which lost 8 bases and 8 bases, there was a span of 9 bases. This CDR3 comprises 10 residues. Germline V gene lookup returns CDR1 MNHEY and CDR2 SVGAGI. DNA of the CDR3: TGTGCCAGCGGGAGTTTGGGCTACACCTTC. Translation gives CASGSLGYTF.

This clone was detected a few times. The chain recombines TRBV29-1 with TRBJ2-7; D might be TRBD1 or TRBD2, each matching 7 bases. The CDR3 has 12 amino acids. The V end lost 6 bases, the J end lost 5 bases, and 14 bases lay between the germline ends. Germline lookup yields CDR1 SQVTM and CDR2 ANQGSEA. The CDR3 sequence is CSVHRGGDEQYF. The DNA for the CDR3 is TGCAGCGTACACAGGGGAGGGGACGAGCAGTACTTC.

This chain connects TRBV14 to TRBJ2-1, with 9 bases fitting TRBD2. The CDR3 consists of 16 residues. Germline V lookup: CDR1 SGHDN, CDR2 FVKESK. Unmatched junction bases numbered 13, after V lost 3 bases and J lost 10 bases. CDR3: CASSHRGRLAVEEQFF. In nucleotides, the CDR3 is TGTGCCAGCAGCCATAGGGGGAGACTAGCGGTGGAGGAGCAGTTCTTC.

This clone appeared a single time. The J gene is TRBJ1-3, the V gene TRBV19; 7 bases fit TRBD1. After removal of 2 bases from V and 3 bases from J, the junction contained 10 bases not matched to a gene. Per germline, CDR1 LNHDA and CDR2 SQIVND (reference sequence). This CDR3 has 17 residues. The CDR3 bases are TGTGCCAGTAGTATAAGCCCGACAGGGAAGATTGGAAACACCATATATTTT. The encoded protein is CASSISPTGKIGNTIYF.

This chain links TRBV19 with TRBJ2-1; maybe TRBD1 (6 bases). The CDR3 extends over 16 amino acids. Per germline, CDR1 LNHDA and CDR2 SQIVND (reference sequence). V lost 4 bases and J lost 7, with 20 bases in between. DNA for the CDR3: TGTGCCAGTAGTACCCTACAGGGTTACGTGGGGAATGAGCAGTTCTTC. Protein: CASSTLQGYVGNEQFF.